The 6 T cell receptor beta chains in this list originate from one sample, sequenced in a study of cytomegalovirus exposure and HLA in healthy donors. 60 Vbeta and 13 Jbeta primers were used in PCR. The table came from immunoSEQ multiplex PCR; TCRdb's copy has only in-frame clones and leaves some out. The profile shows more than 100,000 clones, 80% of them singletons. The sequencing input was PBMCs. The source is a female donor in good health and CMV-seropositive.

CDR3 nucleotides: TGCAGCGTTGAAGAGGCGCGGTTACGGGGCTACACCTTC. Translated, it gives CSVEEARLRGYTF. This chain uses TRBV29-1 with TRBJ1-2; D unresolved. Germline CDR1 SQVTM, CDR2 ANQGSEA. This CDR3 region has 13 residues. V lost 0 bases and J lost 8, with 13 bases in between.

The CDR3 is CASSPSGGWGGYTF. CDR3 nucleotides: TGTGCCAGCAGCCCAAGCGGGGGATGGGGTGGCTACACCTTC. V is TRBV9 and J is TRBJ1-2; D is perhaps TRBD1 (5 bases). The CDR3 has 14 residues. V shed 4 bases and J shed 7 bases, with 17 bases lying between them. Germline CDR1 reads SGDLS; CDR2 reads YYNGEE.

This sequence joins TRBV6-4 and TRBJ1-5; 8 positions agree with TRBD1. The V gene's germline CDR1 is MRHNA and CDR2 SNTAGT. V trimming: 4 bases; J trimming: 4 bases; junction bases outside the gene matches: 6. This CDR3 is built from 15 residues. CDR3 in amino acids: CASSVTGEGNQPQHF. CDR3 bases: TGTGCCAGCAGTGTGACAGGGGAAGGTAATCAGCCCCAGCATTTT.

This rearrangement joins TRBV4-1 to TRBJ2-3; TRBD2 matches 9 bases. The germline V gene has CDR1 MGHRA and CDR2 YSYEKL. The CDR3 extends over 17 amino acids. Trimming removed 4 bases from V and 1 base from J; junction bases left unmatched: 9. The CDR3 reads CASSRGLAGYGTDTQYF. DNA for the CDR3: TGCGCCAGCAGCCGGGGGCTAGCGGGGTATGGCACAGATACGCAGTATTTT.

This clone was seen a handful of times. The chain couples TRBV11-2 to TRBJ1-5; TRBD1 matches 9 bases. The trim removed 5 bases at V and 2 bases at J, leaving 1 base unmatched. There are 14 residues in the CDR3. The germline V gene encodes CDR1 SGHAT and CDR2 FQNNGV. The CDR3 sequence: CASSRDRGNQPQHF. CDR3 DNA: TGTGCCAGCAGCCGGGACAGGGGCAATCAGCCCCAGCATTTT. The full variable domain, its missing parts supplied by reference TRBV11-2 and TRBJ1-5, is EAGVAQSPRYKIIEKRQSVAFWCNPISGHATLYWYQQILGQGPKLLIQFQNNGVVDDSQLPKDRFSAERLKGVDSTLKIQPAKLEDSAVYLCASSRDRGNQPQHFGDGTRLSIL.

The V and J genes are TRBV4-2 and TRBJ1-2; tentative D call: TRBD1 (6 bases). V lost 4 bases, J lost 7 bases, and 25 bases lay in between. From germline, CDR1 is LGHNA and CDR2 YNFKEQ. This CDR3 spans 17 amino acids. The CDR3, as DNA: TGTGCCAGCAGCCCAAGGTCGGGGGCCCAGGGCGGGAGTGGCTACACCTTC. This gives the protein CASSPRSGAQGGSGYTF.